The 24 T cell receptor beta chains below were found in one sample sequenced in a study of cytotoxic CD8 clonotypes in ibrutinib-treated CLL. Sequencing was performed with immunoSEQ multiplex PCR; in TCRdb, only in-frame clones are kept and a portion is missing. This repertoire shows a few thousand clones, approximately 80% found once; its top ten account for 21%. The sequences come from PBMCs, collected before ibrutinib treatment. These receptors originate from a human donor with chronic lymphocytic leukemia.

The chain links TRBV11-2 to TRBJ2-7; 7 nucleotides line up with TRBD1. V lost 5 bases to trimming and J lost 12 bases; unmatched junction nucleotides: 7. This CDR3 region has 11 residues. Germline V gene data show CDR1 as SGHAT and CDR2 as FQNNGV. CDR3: CASSPDRSGYF. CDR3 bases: TGTGCCAGCAGCCCGGACAGGTCCGGGTACTTC.

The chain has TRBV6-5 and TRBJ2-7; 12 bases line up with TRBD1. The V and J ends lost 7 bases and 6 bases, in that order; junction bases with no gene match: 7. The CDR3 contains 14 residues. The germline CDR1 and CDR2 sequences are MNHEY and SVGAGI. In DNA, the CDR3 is TGTGCCAGCAATCCCGGGACAGGGGGCTTCGAGCAGTACTTC. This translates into CASNPGTGGFEQYF.

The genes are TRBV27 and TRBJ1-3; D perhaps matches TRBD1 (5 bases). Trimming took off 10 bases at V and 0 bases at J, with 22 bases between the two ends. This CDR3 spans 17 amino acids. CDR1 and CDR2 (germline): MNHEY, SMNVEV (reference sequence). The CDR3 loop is CAIPPGREKSSGNTIYF. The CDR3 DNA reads TGTGCCATTCCTCCGGGACGCGAAAAGTCCTCTGGAAACACCATATATTTT.

The CDR3 reads CASSPGGGAINEQFF. As DNA, the CDR3 is TGTGCCAGCAGCCCCGGCGGTGGCGCCATTAATGAGCAGTTCTTC. The V call is TRBV9, the J call TRBJ2-1; D is uncertain. There are 15 residues in the CDR3. The V and J ends lost 4 bases and 7 bases respectively, with 18 bases between them. Looked up from germline, CDR1 is SGDLS and CDR2 is YYNGEE. The whole variable domain, filled in from reference TRBV9 and TRBJ2-1, reads DSGVTQTPKHLITATGQRVTLRCSPRSGDLSVYWYQQSLDQGLQFLIQYYNGEERAKGNILERFSAQQFPDLHSELNLSSLELGDSALYFCASSPGGGAINEQFFGPGTRLTVL.

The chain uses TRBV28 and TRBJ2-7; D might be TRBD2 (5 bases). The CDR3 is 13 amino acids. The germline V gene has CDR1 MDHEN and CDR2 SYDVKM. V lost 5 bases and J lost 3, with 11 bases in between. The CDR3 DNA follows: TGTGCCAGCAGTCAACTAGTGGGCTACGAGCAGTACTTC. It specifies CASSQLVGYEQYF.

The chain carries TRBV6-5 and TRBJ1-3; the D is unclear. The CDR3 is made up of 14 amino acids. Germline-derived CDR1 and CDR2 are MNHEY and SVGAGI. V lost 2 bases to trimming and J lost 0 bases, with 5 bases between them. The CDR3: CASSYDLSGNTIYF. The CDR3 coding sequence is TGTGCCAGCAGTTACGACCTCTCTGGAAACACCATATATTTT.

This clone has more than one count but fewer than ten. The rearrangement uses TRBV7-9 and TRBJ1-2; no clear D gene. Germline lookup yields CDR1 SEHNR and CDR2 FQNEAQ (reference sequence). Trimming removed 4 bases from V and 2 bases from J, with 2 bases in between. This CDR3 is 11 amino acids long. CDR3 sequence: CASSSNYGYTF. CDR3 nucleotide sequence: TGTGCCAGCAGCTCCAACTATGGCTACACCTTC.

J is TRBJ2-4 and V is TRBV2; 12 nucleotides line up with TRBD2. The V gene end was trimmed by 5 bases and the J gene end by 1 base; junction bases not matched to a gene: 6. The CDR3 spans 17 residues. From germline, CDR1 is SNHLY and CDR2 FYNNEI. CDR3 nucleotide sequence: TGTGCCAGCAGTTTTCGACTAGCGGGAGTGGCCAAAAACATTCAGTACTTC. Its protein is CASSFRLAGVAKNIQYF. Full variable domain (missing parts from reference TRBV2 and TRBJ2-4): EPEVTQTPSHQVTQMGQEVILRCVPISNHLYFYWYRQILGQKVEFLVSFYNNEISEKSEIFDDQFSVERPDGSNFTLKIRSTKLEDSAMYFCASSFRLAGVAKNIQYFGAGTRLSVL.

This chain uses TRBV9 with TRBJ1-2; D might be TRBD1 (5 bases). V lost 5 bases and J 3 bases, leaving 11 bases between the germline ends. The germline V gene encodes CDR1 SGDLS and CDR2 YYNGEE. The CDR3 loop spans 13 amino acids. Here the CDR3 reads CASRSQGDYGYTF. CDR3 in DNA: TGTGCCAGCAGAAGCCAGGGAGACTATGGCTACACCTTC.

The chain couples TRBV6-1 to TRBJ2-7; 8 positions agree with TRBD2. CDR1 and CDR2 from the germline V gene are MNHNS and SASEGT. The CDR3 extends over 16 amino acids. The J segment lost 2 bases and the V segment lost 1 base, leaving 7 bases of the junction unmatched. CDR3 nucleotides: TGTGCCAGCAGTGAAGGTGGGGTAGCGGGAACCTACGAGCAGTACTTC. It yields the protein CASSEGGVAGTYEQYF.

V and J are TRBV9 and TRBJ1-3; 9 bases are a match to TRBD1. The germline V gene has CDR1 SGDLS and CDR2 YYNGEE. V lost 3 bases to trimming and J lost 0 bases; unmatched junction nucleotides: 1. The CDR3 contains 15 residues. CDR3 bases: TGTGCCAGCAGCGCGACAGGGGGCTCTGGAAACACCATATATTTT. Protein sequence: CASSATGGSGNTIYF.

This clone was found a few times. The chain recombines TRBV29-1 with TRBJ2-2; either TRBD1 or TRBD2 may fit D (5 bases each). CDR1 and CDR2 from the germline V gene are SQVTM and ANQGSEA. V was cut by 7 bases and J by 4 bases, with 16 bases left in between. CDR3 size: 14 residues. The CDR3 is CSDRQRGITGELFF. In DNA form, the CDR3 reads TGCAGCGATCGACAGAGGGGTATCACCGGGGAGCTGTTTTTT.

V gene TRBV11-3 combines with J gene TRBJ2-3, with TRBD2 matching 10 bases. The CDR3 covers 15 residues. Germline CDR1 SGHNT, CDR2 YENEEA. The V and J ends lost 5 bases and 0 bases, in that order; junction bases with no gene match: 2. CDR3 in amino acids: CASSMTSGSTDTQYF. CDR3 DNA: TGTGCCAGCAGCATGACTAGCGGGAGCACAGATACGCAGTATTTT.

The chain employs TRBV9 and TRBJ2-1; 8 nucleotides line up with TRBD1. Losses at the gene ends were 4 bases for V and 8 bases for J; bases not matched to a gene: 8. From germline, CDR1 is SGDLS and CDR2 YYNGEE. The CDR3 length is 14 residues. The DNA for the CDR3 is TGTGCCAGCAGCTCGCGACAGGGGTTTGATGAGCAGTTCTTC. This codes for CASSSRQGFDEQFF.

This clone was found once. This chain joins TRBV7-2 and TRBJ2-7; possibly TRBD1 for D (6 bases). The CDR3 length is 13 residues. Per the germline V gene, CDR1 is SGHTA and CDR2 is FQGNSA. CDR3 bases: TGTGCAATTTTCAGGGGTAACAGCCACGAGCAGTACTTC. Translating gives CAIFRGNSHEQYF.

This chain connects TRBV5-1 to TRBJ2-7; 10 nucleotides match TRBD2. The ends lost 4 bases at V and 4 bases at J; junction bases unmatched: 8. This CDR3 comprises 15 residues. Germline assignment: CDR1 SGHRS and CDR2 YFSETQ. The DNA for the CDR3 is TGCGCCAGCAGCCCCGGACTAGCGGATGATTACGAGCAGTACTTC. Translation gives CASSPGLADDYEQYF.

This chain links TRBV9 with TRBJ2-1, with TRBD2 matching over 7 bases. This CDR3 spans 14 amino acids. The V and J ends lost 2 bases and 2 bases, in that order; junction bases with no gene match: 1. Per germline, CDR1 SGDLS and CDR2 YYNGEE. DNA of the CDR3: TGTGCCAGCAGCGTTGGGGGGGCCTACAATGAGCAGTTCTTC. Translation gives CASSVGGAYNEQFF.

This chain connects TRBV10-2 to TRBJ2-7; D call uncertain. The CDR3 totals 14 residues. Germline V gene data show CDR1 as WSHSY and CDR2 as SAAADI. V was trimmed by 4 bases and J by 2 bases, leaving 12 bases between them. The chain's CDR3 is CASSAITAPYEQYF. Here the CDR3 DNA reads TGCGCCAGCAGTGCTATCACGGCCCCCTACGAGCAGTACTTC.

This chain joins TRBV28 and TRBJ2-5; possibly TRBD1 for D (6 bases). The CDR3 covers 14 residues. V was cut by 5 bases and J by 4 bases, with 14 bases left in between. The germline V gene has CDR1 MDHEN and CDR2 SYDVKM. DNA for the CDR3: TGTGCCAGCAGTACGGACAGATCGGTAGAGACCCAGTACTTC. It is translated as CASSTDRSVETQYF.

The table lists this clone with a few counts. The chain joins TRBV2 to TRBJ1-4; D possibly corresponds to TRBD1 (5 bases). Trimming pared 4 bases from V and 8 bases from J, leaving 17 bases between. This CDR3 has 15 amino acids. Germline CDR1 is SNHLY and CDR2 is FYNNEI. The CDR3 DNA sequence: TGTGCCAGCAGTGTTAGGGGCGGTGGGGTGGAAAAACTGTTTTTT. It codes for CASSVRGGGVEKLFF.

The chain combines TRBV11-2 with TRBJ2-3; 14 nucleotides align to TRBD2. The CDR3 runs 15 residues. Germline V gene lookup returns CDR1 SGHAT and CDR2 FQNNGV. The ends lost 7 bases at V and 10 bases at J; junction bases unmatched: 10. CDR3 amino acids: CASTEGLAGASAQYF. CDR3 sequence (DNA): TGTGCCAGCACAGAGGGACTAGCGGGAGCTAGTGCGCAGTATTTT.

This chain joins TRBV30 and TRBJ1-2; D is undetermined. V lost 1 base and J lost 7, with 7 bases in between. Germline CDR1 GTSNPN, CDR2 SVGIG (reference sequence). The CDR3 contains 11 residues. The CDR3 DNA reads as TGTGCCTGGAGTGCTGGTTCTGGCTACACCTTC. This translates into CAWSAGSGYTF. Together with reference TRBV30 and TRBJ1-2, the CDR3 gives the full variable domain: SQTIHQWPATLVQPVGSPLSLECTVEGTSNPNLYWYRQAAGRGLQLLFYSVGIGQISSEVPQNLSASRPQDRQFILSSKKLLLSDSGFYLCAWSAGSGYTFGSGTRLTVV.

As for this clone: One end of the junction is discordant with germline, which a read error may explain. The CDR3 DNA sequence: TGTGCCAGCAGCTTAAAATCCTCCGAGCAGTACTTC. Residues: CASSLKSSEQYF. This rearrangement joins TRBV13 to TRBJ2-7; D is unresolved. Looked up from germline, CDR1 is PRHDT and CDR2 is FYEKMQ (reference sequence). This CDR3 comprises 12 residues.

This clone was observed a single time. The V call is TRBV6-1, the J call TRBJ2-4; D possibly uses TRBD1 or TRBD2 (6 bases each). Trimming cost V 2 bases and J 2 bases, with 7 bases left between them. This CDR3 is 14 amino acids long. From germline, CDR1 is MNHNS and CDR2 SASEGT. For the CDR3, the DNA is TGTGCCAGCAGTGAACGGGGGCCCAAAAACATTCAGTACTTC. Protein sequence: CASSERGPKNIQYF.